The T cell receptor (beta chain) described here comes from a study of cytomegalovirus exposure and HLA in healthy donors. Study observations and caveats: The study flagged fewer than 200 TCR beta chains as cytomegalovirus-associated.

Concerning this clone: Its antigen remains unidentified.

Amplification used 60 Vbeta primers and 13 Jbeta primers. The protocol was immunoSEQ multiplex PCR, while the TCRdb copy is restricted to in-frame clones and leaves out a portion. The sample comprises some 120,000 clones, around three quarters of which are singletons, and around 4.9% rests with the top ten. Looked up from germline, CDR1 is SGHVS and CDR2 is FQNEAQ. The CDR3 contains 16 residues. V lost 4 bases to trimming and J lost 2 bases; unmatched junction nucleotides: 10. This TCR was recovered from a man aged 25-45 years in good health and CMV-seropositive. The material sequenced was PBMCs. The V gene is TRBV7-8, the J gene TRBJ2-7, with 8 bases aligning to TRBD1. The CDR3, as DNA: TGTGCCAGCAGCTCACATAGGGCAGGGGGCACCTACGAGCAGTACTTC. Encoded protein: CASSSHRAGGTYEQYF.